The clone carrying this T cell receptor beta chain turned up a few times. Its antigen is currently unknown. Total RNA was isolated from each sample in quantities of at least 5 micrograms. This entry is derived from a study of blood T cells in healthy people across ages. Then a second PCR, running roughly 7 to 11 cycles, was carried out with a sample-barcoded 5' primer and a J-beta primer mix. Tagging of each cDNA molecule was performed by a template-switch adaptor with 12 random nucleotides. TCRdb reprocessed the 5' RACE reads via MiXCR and lists one record per CDR3 protein. The table has about 1,800,000 distinct CDR3 sequences, 28% seen once. Study results and limitations: In long-lived donors, naive CD4+ cell counts and diversity exceeded those of aged donors. Estimates based on one million T cells were treated as lower bounds.

Source material: blood. The sequence was obtained from a woman younger than 45 in good health.

The CDR3 reads CASSLWGGQGETQYF. CDR3 in DNA: TGTGCCAGCAGCTTATGGGGGGGACAGGGTGAGACCCAGTACTTC. This chain joins TRBV7-2 and TRBJ2-5, with 9 bases identical to TRBD1. Germline-derived CDR1 and CDR2 are SGHTA and FQGNSA. The ends lost 2 bases at V and 5 bases at J; junction bases unmatched: 6. The CDR3 consists of 15 residues.